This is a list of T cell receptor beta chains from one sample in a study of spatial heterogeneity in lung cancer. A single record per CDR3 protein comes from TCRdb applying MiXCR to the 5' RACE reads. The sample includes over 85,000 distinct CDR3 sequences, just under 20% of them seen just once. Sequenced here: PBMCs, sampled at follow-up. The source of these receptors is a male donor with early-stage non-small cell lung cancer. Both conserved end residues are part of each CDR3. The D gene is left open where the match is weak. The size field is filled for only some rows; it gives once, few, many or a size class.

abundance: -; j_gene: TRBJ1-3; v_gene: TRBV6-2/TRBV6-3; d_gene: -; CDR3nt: TGTGCCAGCAGTTACTCGGACTCTGGAAACACCATATATTTT; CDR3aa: CASSYSDSGNTIYF
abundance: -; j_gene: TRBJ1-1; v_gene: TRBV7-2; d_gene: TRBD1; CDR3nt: TGTGCCAGCAGCCCTAAACGACAGGGAGAAACTGAAGCTTTCTTT; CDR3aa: CASSPKRQGETEAFF
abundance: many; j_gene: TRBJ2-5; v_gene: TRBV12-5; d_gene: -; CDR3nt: TGTGCTAGTGGCCGGGGAACGGCCCAAGAGACCCAGTACTTC; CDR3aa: CASGRGTAQETQYF
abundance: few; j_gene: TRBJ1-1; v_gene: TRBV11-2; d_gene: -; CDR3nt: TGTGCCAGCAGCTTAGATGTGGGTGAAGCTTTCTTT; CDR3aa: CASSLDVGEAFF
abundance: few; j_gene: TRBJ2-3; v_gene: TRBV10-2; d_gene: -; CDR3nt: TGCGCCAGTATCGAGTCAGATACGCAGTATTTT; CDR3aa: CASIESDTQYF
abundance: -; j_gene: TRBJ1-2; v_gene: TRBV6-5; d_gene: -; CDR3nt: TGTGCCAGCAGTTACTCTGTGAGTGCCGCAGGGAACTATGGCTACACCTTC; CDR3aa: CASSYSVSAAGNYGYTF
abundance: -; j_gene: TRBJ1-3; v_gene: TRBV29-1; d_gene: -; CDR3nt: TGCAGCGTTGAAAGCCTCTCTGGAAACACCATATATTTT; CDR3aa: CSVESLSGNTIYF
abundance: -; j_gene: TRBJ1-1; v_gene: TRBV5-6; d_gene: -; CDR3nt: TGTGCCAGCAGCTTGGACCCGAACCTGGAGCCTTTCTTT; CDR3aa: CASSLDPNLEPFF
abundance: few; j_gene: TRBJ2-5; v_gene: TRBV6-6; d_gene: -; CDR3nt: TGTGCCAGCAGTTACCTCCAAGAGACCCAGTACTTC; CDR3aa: CASSYLQETQYF
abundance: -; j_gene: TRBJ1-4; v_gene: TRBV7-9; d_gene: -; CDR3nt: TGTGCCAGCAGCTTAAGAGGGCCTCATGAAAAACTGTTTTTT; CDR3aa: CASSLRGPHEKLFF
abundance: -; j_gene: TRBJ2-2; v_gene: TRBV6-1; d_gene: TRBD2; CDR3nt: TGTGCCAGCCTCGAGACTAGCCTACGAGGGGAGCTGTTTTTT; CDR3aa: CASLETSLRGELFF
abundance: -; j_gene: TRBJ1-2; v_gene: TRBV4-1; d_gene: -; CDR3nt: TGCGCCAGCAGCCCGTCGGACAACAACTATGGCTACACCTTC; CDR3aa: CASSPSDNNYGYTF
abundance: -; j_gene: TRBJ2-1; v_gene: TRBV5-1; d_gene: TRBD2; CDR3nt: TGCGCCAGCAGCTTGTTCCTAGCGGGAGACAATGAGCAGTTCTTC; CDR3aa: CASSLFLAGDNEQFF
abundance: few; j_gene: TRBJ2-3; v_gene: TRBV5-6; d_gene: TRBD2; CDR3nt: TGTGCCAGCAGCACTACTAGCGGGTCTAGCACAGATACGCAGTATTTT; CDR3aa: CASSTTSGSSTDTQYF
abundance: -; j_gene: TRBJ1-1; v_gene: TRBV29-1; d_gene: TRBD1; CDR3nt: TGCACCGGGACAGGGGGACTCACTGAAGCTTTCTTT; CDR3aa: CTGTGGLTEAFF
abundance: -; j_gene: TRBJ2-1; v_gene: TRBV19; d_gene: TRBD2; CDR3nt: TGTGCCAGTGAACTAGCGGGGAGATCCAATGAGCAGTTCTTC; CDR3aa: CASELAGRSNEQFF
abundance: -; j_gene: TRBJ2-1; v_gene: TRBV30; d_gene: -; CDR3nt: TGTGCCTGGAGTACAGGGCAAAATGAGCAGTTCTTC; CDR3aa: CAWSTGQNEQFF
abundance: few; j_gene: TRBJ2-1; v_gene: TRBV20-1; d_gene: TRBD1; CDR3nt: TGCAGTGCTAGGACAGGGGGCAATGAGCAGTTCTTC; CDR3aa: CSARTGGNEQFF
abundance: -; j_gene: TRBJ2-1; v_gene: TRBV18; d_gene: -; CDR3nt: TGTGCCAGCTCACCGGGCCTAGGGGGGCTCTCCTACAATGAGCAGTTCTTC; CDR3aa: CASSPGLGGLSYNEQFF
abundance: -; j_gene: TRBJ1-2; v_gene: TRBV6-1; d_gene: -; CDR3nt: TGTGCCAGCAATTCGCAGGGCTTAAAAGCTAACTATGGCTACACCTTC; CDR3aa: CASNSQGLKANYGYTF